This T cell receptor beta chain was identified in a study of T cell responses to AZD1222 COVID-19 vaccine. This CDR3 region has 12 residues. Per the germline V gene, CDR1 is KGHSH and CDR2 is LQKENI. The ends were cut back, 2 bases at V and 4 bases at J, with 5 bases in the middle. Measured with immunoSEQ multiplex PCR; TCRdb has only the in-frame clones, and not every one. The profile shows 95,000 to 150,000 clones, more than 85% of them singletons. The rearrangement links TRBV18 to TRBJ2-5; no firm D call. The source is an adult who received the AZD1222 COVID-19 vaccine. The source was peripheral blood, collected 28 days after the second AZD1222 dose. The CDR3, as DNA: TGTGCCAGCTCACCAGAGGTAGAGACCCAGTACTTC. It specifies CASSPEVETQYF. The full variable domain, completed using reference TRBV18 and TRBJ2-5, is NAGVMQNPRHLVRRRGQEARLRCSPMKGHSHVYWYRQLPEEGLKFMVYLQKENIIDESGMPKERFSAEFPKEGPSILRIQQVVRGDSAAYFCASSPEVETQYFGPGTRLLVL.